A single count supports the clone carrying this T cell receptor beta chain. Its cognate antigen is unknown. The record originates from a study of cytomegalovirus exposure and HLA in healthy donors. Study-level background: Genotyping of 398 donors showed that 80% to 85% belonged to the Caucasian-associated ancestry cluster. General observations from the study: In presence/absence analyses, roughly uniform sequencing depth across donors was assumed.

Primers included in the PCR were 60 Vbeta and 13 Jbeta primers. Libraries were prepared by immunoSEQ multiplex PCR; TCRdb keeps only in-frame clonotypes and omits some of them. Of 150,000 to 200,000 clones detected, about 80% appear once; the ten largest clones hold roughly 9.7%. This CDR3 has 14 residues. V lost 2 bases to trimming and J lost 8 bases, with 15 bases between them. Germline CDR1 reads ENHRY; CDR2 reads SYGVKD. The rearrangement uses TRBV10-3 and TRBJ1-2, with a tentative D call TRBD1 (5 bases). The sequence came from a man aged 18 to 30 in good health and CMV-seropositive. The source material was PBMCs. The CDR3 here is CAISEGTGTRGYTF. The CDR3, as DNA: TGTGCCATCAGTGAGGGGACTGGGACGCGGGGCTACACCTTC.